The entry that follows covers one T cell receptor beta chain sequence. The antigen remains undetermined. This sample stems from a study of OX40 agonist ivuxolimab in advanced cancers. For the study at large: Patients received the agonistic anti-OX40 (CD134) antibody ivuxolimab. Therapy given before enrollment (anti-PD-1, anti-PD-L1 or anti-CTLA-4) was allowed, and roughly 42% had some. Three patients, one with hepatocellular carcinoma and two with cutaneous melanoma, responded partially. Study-wide results and caveats: Expanded clones were, on average, more numerous among CD8+ T cells than CD4+.

Trimming removed 5 bases at V and 3 bases at J, with 13 bases between. Germline CDR1 MNHEY, CDR2 SMNVEV (reference sequence). The CDR3 is made up of 14 amino acids. Clones were read by immunoSEQ multiplex PCR, and TCRdb kept only the in-frame ones, dropping some. The sample contains about 38,000 clones, more than 75% of which appear only once. This sequence originates from an adult with an advanced solid tumor such as melanoma, head and neck, liver or kidney cancer. The material sequenced was CD4+ or CD8+ T cells sorted from blood, taken in a trial of the OX40 agonist ivuxolimab. The chain recombines TRBV27 with TRBJ1-1; possibly TRBD1 for D (6 bases). CDR3 region: CASSTMTGDTEAFF. The DNA for the CDR3 is TGTGCCAGCAGTACTATGACAGGCGACACTGAAGCTTTCTTT.